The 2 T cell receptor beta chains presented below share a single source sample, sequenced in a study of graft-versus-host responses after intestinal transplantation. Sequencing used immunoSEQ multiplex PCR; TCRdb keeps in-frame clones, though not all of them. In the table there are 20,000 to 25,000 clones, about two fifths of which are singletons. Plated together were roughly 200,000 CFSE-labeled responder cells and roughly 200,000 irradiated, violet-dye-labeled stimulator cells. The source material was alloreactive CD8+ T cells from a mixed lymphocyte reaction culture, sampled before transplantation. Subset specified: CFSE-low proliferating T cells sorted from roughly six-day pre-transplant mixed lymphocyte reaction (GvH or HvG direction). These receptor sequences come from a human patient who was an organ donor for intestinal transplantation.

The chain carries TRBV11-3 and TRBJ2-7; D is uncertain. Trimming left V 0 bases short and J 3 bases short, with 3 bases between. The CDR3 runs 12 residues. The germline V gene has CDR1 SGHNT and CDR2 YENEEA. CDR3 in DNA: TGTGCCAGCAGCTTAGACGTCTACGAGCAGTACTTC. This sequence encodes CASSLDVYEQYF.

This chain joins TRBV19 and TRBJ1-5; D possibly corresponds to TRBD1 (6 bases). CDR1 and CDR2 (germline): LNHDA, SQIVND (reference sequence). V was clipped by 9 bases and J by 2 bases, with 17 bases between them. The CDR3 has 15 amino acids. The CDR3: CASTPPDRGNQPQHF. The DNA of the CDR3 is TGTGCCAGCACCCCCCCGGACAGAGGCAATCAGCCCCAGCATTTT.